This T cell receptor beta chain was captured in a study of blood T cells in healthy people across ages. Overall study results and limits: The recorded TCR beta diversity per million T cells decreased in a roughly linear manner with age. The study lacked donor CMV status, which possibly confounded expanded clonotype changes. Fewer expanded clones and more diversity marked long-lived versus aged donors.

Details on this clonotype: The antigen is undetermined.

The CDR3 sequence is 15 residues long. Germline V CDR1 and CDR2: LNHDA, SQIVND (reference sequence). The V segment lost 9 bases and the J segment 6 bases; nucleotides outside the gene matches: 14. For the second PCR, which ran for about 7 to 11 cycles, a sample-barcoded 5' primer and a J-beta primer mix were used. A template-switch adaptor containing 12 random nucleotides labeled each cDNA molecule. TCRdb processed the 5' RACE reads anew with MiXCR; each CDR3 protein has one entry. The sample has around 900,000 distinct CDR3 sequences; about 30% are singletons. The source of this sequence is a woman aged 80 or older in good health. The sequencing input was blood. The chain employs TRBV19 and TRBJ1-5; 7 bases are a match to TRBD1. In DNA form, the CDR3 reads TGTGCCAGCATCCGGTCGGCGGCAGGGGGTCAGCCCCAGCATTTT. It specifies CASIRSAAGGQPQHF.